Below are 7 T cell receptor beta chains sequenced from a single sample in a study of vaccination effects on CD4 cells after COVID-19. The antigens these receptors bind are not known. The culture ran for roughly ten days before CD4+ T cells were isolated. This person's SARS-CoV-2 infection, confirmed by PCR, occurred between March and December 2020. As their vaccination, participants received two doses of either BNT162b2 or mRNA-1273. Data came from immunoSEQ multiplex PCR; TCRdb stores just in-frame clones and leaves some out. The table has tens of thousands of clones, 76% seen once. This sample comprised CD4+ T cells from PBMCs cultured without peptide, obtained after COVID-19 vaccination. Receptor source: a human donor who had a prior SARS-CoV-2 infection.

The rearrangement links TRBV19 to TRBJ2-6; 8 bases line up with TRBD1. This CDR3 has 15 amino acids. Germline CDR1 reads LNHDA; CDR2 reads SQIVND (reference sequence). J was trimmed by 2 bases and V by 3 bases; bases with no gene match: 0. CDR3 in amino acids: CASSMDRAGANVLTF. The CDR3 DNA follows: TGTGCCAGTAGTATGGACAGGGCTGGGGCCAACGTCCTGACTTTC.

This chain links TRBV7-9 with TRBJ1-1; 10 nucleotides match TRBD1. V lost 5 bases, J lost 12 bases, and 6 bases stayed unmatched. Germline lookup yields CDR1 SEHNR and CDR2 FQNEAQ (reference sequence). The CDR3 totals 12 residues. In DNA form, the CDR3 reads TGTGCCAGCAGCAACCGGGACAGGGGATCTTTCTTT. Its protein product is CASSNRDRGSFF.

This rearrangement joins TRBV7-2 to TRBJ2-5; D gene uncertain. V was shortened by 4 bases and J by 4 bases, with 16 bases between the two germline ends. The germline gives CDR1 SGHTA, CDR2 FQGNSA. This CDR3 has 15 amino acids. The CDR3 nucleotides read TGTGCCAGCAGCTCAACCCGGACCGGCGGAGAGACCCAGTACTTC. It is translated as CASSSTRTGGETQYF.

The chain recombines TRBV19 with TRBJ2-3; tentative D call: TRBD1 (5 bases). The germline gives CDR1 LNHDA, CDR2 SQIVND (reference sequence). This CDR3 has 16 residues. Trimming removed 6 bases at V and 1 base at J, with 17 bases between. DNA of the CDR3: TGTGCCAGTAGCAGCGCTGGGCGCAGGGGCACAGATACGCAGTATTTT. Protein: CASSSAGRRGTDTQYF.

The chain is built from TRBV4-2 and TRBJ1-1, with 9 nucleotides matching TRBD1. Trimming took 4 bases from V and 4 from J; bases not matched to a gene: 7. The germline gives CDR1 LGHNA, CDR2 YNFKEQ. This CDR3 is built from 15 residues. The CDR3 sequence is CASSPTGGRGTEAFF. The CDR3 bases are TGTGCCAGCAGCCCCACAGGGGGCCGGGGCACTGAAGCTTTCTTT.

This clone is medium-sized in the sample. The rearrangement uses TRBV4-2 and TRBJ2-7; D is possibly TRBD1 (6 bases). CDR3 length: 16 residues. Germline V CDR1 and CDR2: LGHNA, YNFKEQ. V dropped 0 bases and J dropped 6 bases, with 18 bases sitting between them. CDR3 bases: TGTGCCAGCAGCCAAGAACCCACAGGGTCCTTTCGCGAGCAGTACTTC. Translated: CASSQEPTGSFREQYF.

This chain links TRBV6-5 with TRBJ1-1; maybe TRBD1 (5 bases). The CDR3 is 14 amino acids. Trimming removed 6 bases at V and 2 bases at J, with 13 bases between. The germline V gene encodes CDR1 MNHEY and CDR2 SVGAGI. The CDR3 nucleotides read TGTGCCAGCAGGATGGGACCCACTAACACTGAAGCTTTCTTT. It is translated as CASRMGPTNTEAFF.